This TCR beta chain comes out of a study of shared clonotypes between healthy human individuals. The J segment lost 0 bases and the V segment lost 6 bases, leaving 5 bases of the junction unmatched. The length of the CDR3 is 15 residues. Germline CDR1 and CDR2: SGDLS and YYNGEE. Using immunoSEQ multiplex PCR, the repertoire was profiled, and TCRdb retains in-frame clones only, with some absent. The table has 2 million to 2.5 million clones, around 92% seen once; the top ten hold approximately 0.4%. The TCR was taken from a man aged 18 to 30 in good health. Some clones in this sample may be carry-over from other donors' samples. V usage is TRBV9 and J usage is TRBJ2-1; 8 nucleotides agree with TRBD2. The sequenced sample was naive CD4+ T cells from PBMCs. Indicated subset: CD45RA+ positively selected. CDR3 DNA: TGTGCCAGCACGAGCGGGAGCTCCTCCTACAATGAGCAGTTCTTC. Translating gives CASTSGSSSYNEQFF. The full variable domain, completed using reference TRBV9 and TRBJ2-1, is DSGVTQTPKHLITATGQRVTLRCSPRSGDLSVYWYQQSLDQGLQFLIQYYNGEERAKGNILERFSAQQFPDLHSELNLSSLELGDSALYFCASTSGSSSYNEQFFGPGTRLTVL.